Below, one TCR beta chain is given with its context. The target antigen is unknown. This record comes from a study of CD8 T cells in Susac syndrome. Overall study context: Patients with Susac syndrome, at blood draw, were therapy-naive, on corticosteroids, or on intravenous immunoglobulin alone. General study points: The study conceded that its TCR sequencing and HLA analysis involved relatively few individuals.

Negative isolation was applied to CD8+ and CD4+ T cells, and FACS enrichment was applied to TEMRA cells. The V end was cut by 2 bases, the J end by 6 bases, with 10 bases between. The CDR3 covers 13 residues. Germline V CDR1 and CDR2: SQVTM, ANQGSEA. An amount of RNA that ranged from roughly 0.5 to 1 ug was reverse transcribed with random hexamers. The TCR beta CDR3 was amplified by immunoSEQ multiplex PCR across 54 Vbeta, 13 Jbeta. TCRdb called the immunoSEQ multiplex PCR reads again in MiXCR, with one record for every CDR3 protein. The sample consists of about 85,000 distinct CDR3 sequences, 85% to 95% of them appearing once.

The chain links TRBV29-1 to TRBJ2-2; D tentatively fits TRBD1 or TRBD2 (5 bases each). This TCR was sampled from a human donor with Susac syndrome. The sample comprised CD8+ T cells from PBMCs. The CDR3 spells CSVESGRPGELFF. The CDR3 DNA is TGCAGCGTTGAATCGGGGCGACCCGGGGAGCTGTTTTTT.